These 25 T cell receptor beta chains were all obtained from the same sample, sequenced in a study of T cell repertoires in cytomegalovirus infection. TCRdb re-derived calls from the reads in MiXCR, one entry per CDR3 protein. This sample yields 150,000 to 200,000 distinct CDR3 sequences, of which 15% to 20% are seen a single time; approximately 18% belongs to the top ten. Sequencing used CD8+ T cells from PBMCs. Receptors originate from a human donor in good health (CMV status not recorded). Some clones in this sample may be carry-over from other donors' samples.

At least ten counts were recorded for this clonotype. The rearrangement uses TRBV19 and TRBJ2-2; D possibly corresponds to TRBD2 (6 bases). CDR1 is LNHDA and CDR2 is SQIVND in the germline V gene (reference sequence). CDR3 length equals 17 residues. Trimming shortened V by 4 bases and J by 2 bases, and 17 bases separated the two germline ends. As DNA, the CDR3 is TGTGCCAGTAGTACGGGACTCTTATCACCAAACACCGGGGAGCTGTTTTTT. The encoded protein is CASSTGLLSPNTGELFF.

This clonotype was observed a few times. This rearrangement joins TRBV12-3 or TRBV12-4 to TRBJ2-5; D not certain. CDR3 length equals 14 residues. V was cut by 4 bases and J by 1 base, with 10 bases left in between. CDR3: CASSWIAFQETQYF. DNA of the CDR3: TGTGCCAGCAGTTGGATAGCATTCCAAGAGACCCAGTACTTC.

The chain combines TRBV5-5 with TRBJ1-5, with 8 nucleotides matching TRBD1. Germline V gene lookup returns CDR1 SGHKS and CDR2 YYEKEE (reference sequence). The CDR3 sequence is 14 residues long. The ends lost 4 bases at V and 4 bases at J; junction bases unmatched: 4. This CDR3 is CASSPDRGNQPQHF. CDR3 coding DNA: TGTGCCAGCAGCCCCGACAGGGGTAATCAGCCCCAGCATTTT.

This chain uses TRBV6-2 or TRBV6-3 with TRBJ2-7; tentatively, D is TRBD1 (5 bases). Germline-derived CDR1 and CDR2 are MNHEY and SVGEGT. Trimming took 2 bases from V and 5 from J, leaving 16 bases between them. CDR3 size: 15 residues. This CDR3 is CASSYRPGPSHEQYF. CDR3 nucleotide sequence: TGTGCCAGCAGTTACCGGCCAGGGCCGTCTCACGAGCAGTACTTC.

The count of this clonotype is one. This chain connects TRBV7-9 to TRBJ2-1, with a weak D call TRBD2 (5 bases). Germline CDR1 is SEHNR and CDR2 is FQNEAQ (reference sequence). There are 17 residues in the CDR3. Trimming pared 3 bases from V and 6 bases from J, leaving 21 bases between. The CDR3 DNA reads as TGTGCCAGCAGCTTGGCTCTAAGACTACGGCGGATCAATGAGCAGTTCTTC. It translates to CASSLALRLRRINEQFF.

This clonotype was seen a handful of times. The chain has TRBV7-9 and TRBJ2-7; no definite D call. The CDR3 is made up of 14 amino acids. Trimming shortened V by 3 bases and J by 1 base, and 10 bases separated the two germline ends. The V gene's germline CDR1 is SEHNR and CDR2 FQNEAQ (reference sequence). CDR3 DNA: TGTGCCAGCAGCTTGAGTCCGGAGTCCTACGAGCAGTACGTC. This translates into CASSLSPESYEQYV.

In this sample, this clonotype turned up a few times. J is TRBJ2-7 and V is TRBV6-2 or TRBV6-3; 10 bases are a match to TRBD2. Germline CDR1 and CDR2: MNHEY and SVGEGT. The CDR3 spans 18 residues. V dropped 11 bases and J dropped 5; count of bases not matched to a gene: 24. CDR3 nucleotide sequence: TGTGCCTACTCCCAGCTACCCCCCTCTAGCGGGAGAATCAACGAGCAGTACTTC. Residues: CAYSQLPPSSGRINEQYF.

V usage is TRBV29-1 and J usage is TRBJ1-2; D is perhaps TRBD1 (5 bases). Germline loops: CDR1 SQVTM, CDR2 ANQGSEA. The length of the CDR3 is 11 residues. With 3 bases removed from V and 8 bases from J, the gap between germline ends came to 10 bases. Written as DNA, the CDR3 is TGCAGCGTTGACTGGGGGGACGGCTACACCTTC. Its translation: CSVDWGDGYTF.

This clonotype turned up a few times. The CDR3 nucleotides are TGTGCCAGCAGTTCGGGGGATATGAACACTGAAGCTTTCTTT. Its translation is CASSSGDMNTEAFF. The V and J genes are TRBV27 and TRBJ1-1, with D maybe TRBD1 (5 bases). The germline V gene encodes CDR1 MNHEY and CDR2 SMNVEV (reference sequence). The V gene lost 4 bases and the J gene lost 0 bases, with 9 bases spanning the gap. This CDR3 spans 14 amino acids.

This clonotype occurred a few times. The CDR3 DNA follows: TGCAGTGCTAGAGTGGGCATGGAGATGCCCCAAGAGACCCAGTACTTC. This encodes CSARVGMEMPQETQYF. The rearrangement uses TRBV20-1 and TRBJ2-5, with no clear D. There are 16 residues in the CDR3. V shed 1 base and J shed 1 base, with 16 bases lying between them. Germline V gene sequence: CDR1 DFQATT, CDR2 SNEGSKA (reference sequence).

This clonotype has only a few counts. The chain couples TRBV2 to TRBJ2-1; 7 positions match TRBD1. CDR1 SNHLY and CDR2 FYNNEI come from the germline V gene. CDR3 length: 15 amino acids. V shed 7 bases and J 8 bases; nucleotides not matched to a gene: 14. CDR3 amino acids: CASIRLPNTGDEQFF. The DNA for the CDR3 is TGTGCCAGCATCCGACTCCCTAATACAGGGGATGAGCAGTTCTTC.

In its sample, this clonotype was seen a few times. The rearrangement uses TRBV7-9 and TRBJ2-7; no reliable D call. V was shortened by 5 bases and J by 3 bases, with 11 bases between the two germline ends. CDR1 is SEHNR, CDR2 FQNEAQ, per germline (reference sequence). The length of the CDR3 is 13 residues. CDR3 loop: CASSNRANYEQYF. CDR3 coding DNA: TGTGCCAGCAGCAACCGGGCCAACTACGAGCAGTACTTC.

V usage is TRBV19 and J usage is TRBJ2-7; unclear D gene. V shed 1 base and J shed 2 bases, with 9 bases lying between them. The germline V gene encodes CDR1 LNHDA and CDR2 SQIVND (reference sequence). This CDR3 comprises 14 residues. The DNA of the CDR3 is TGTGCCAGTAGTATAGGGTTTGGACCCTACGAGCAGTACGTC. Its translation is CASSIGFGPYEQYV.

This clonotype was seen more than once but under ten times. The CDR3 sequence is CASSVFRDTPWDEQFF. CDR3 nucleotide sequence: TGTGCCAGCAGCGTCTTTCGGGACACCCCTTGGGATGAGCAGTTCTTC. The chain has TRBV9 and TRBJ2-1, with D possibly TRBD1 on 6 matching bases. Deletions cut 2 bases from V and 8 bases from J, with 20 bases between. The CDR3 loop spans 16 amino acids. Looked up from germline, CDR1 is SGDLS and CDR2 is YYNGEE.

The chain links TRBV5-5 to TRBJ2-7; TRBD1 aligns across 10 bases. Looked up from germline, CDR1 is SGHKS and CDR2 is YYEKEE (reference sequence). The CDR3 length is 17 residues. With 3 bases clipped from V and 6 bases from J, the junction kept 15 bases outside the gene matches. The CDR3 coding sequence is TGTGCCAGCAGCTCCAGAGGGGGGACAGGGGACCTAGGCGAGCAGTACTTC. This gives the protein CASSSRGGTGDLGEQYF.

CDR3 residues: CASSVGQQYEQYF. For the CDR3, the DNA is TGTGCCAGCAGCGTAGGACAGCAGTACGAGCAGTACTTC. V usage is TRBV9 and J usage is TRBJ2-7, with a weak D call TRBD1 (5 bases). The germline gives CDR1 SGDLS, CDR2 YYNGEE. This CDR3 is 13 amino acids long. V lost 0 bases and J lost 4, with 8 bases in between.

This clonotype was observed a handful of times. The rearrangement uses TRBV7-6 and TRBJ2-5; 7 bases line up with TRBD1. From germline, CDR1 is SGHVS and CDR2 FNYEAQ. This CDR3 is 14 amino acids long. After removal of 1 base from V and 5 bases from J, the junction contained 4 bases not matched to a gene. In DNA, the CDR3 is TGTGCCAGCAGCTTAGGGTACAGGGGCGAGACCCAGTACTTC. This encodes CASSLGYRGETQYF.

The rearrangement joins TRBV7-6 to TRBJ2-1; 8 bases are shared with TRBD2. The CDR3 has 12 residues. With 4 bases clipped from V and 8 bases from J, the junction kept 1 base outside the gene matches. The V gene's germline CDR1 is SGHVS and CDR2 FNYEAQ. Here the CDR3 reads CASSSAGDEQFF. CDR3 coding DNA: TGTGCCAGCAGCTCAGCGGGAGATGAGCAGTTCTTC.

The gene calls are TRBV28 and TRBJ2-2, with D possibly matching TRBD2 (5 bases). Trimming shortened V by 6 bases and J by 9 bases, and 17 bases separated the two germline ends. CDR1 MDHEN and CDR2 SYDVKM come from the germline V gene. CDR3 length equals 14 residues. CDR3 sequence (DNA): TGTGCCAGCAGACTAGTGACCTCAAAGAGGGAGCTGTTTTTT. Encoded protein: CASRLVTSKRELFF.

This clonotype has more than one count but fewer than ten. The CDR3 region is CASSQDRASAGELFF. CDR3 bases: TGTGCCAGCAGCCAAGATCGGGCTAGCGCCGGGGAGCTGTTTTTT. V usage is TRBV4-2 and J usage is TRBJ2-2; tentative D call: TRBD2 (6 bases). Germline-derived CDR1 and CDR2 are LGHNA and YNFKEQ. The V and J ends lost 0 bases and 6 bases respectively, with 11 bases between them. CDR3 length: 15 amino acids.

V is TRBV5-6 and J is TRBJ2-1, with 8 bases matching TRBD2. CDR1 is SGHDT and CDR2 is YYEEEE in the germline V gene. Germline trimming cut 2 bases from V and 5 bases from J; bases unmatched to any gene: 6. The CDR3 covers 15 residues. The CDR3 DNA reads as TGTGCCAGCAGCTTTAAGCGGGGGACGCACAATGAGCAGTTCTTC. Its translation is CASSFKRGTHNEQFF. Variable domain in full (rest from reference TRBV5-6 and TRBJ2-1): DAGVTQSPTHLIKTRGQQVTLRCSPKSGHDTVSWYQQALGQGPQFIFQYYEEEERQRGNFPDRFSGHQFPNYSSELNVNALLLGDSALYLCASSFKRGTHNEQFFGPGTRLTVL.

A few counts support this clonotype. This rearrangement joins TRBV7-6 to TRBJ2-7; TRBD2 aligns across 10 bases. Germline V lookup: CDR1 SGHVS, CDR2 FNYEAQ. Germline trimming cut 5 bases from V and 5 bases from J; bases unmatched to any gene: 9. The CDR3 is 15 amino acids. The CDR3 DNA follows: TGTGCCAGCAGCCCCAGGCCCAGCGGGAGGGACGAGCAGTACTTC. Translation gives CASSPRPSGRDEQYF.

The rearrangement links TRBV19 to TRBJ1-5, with TRBD1 matching over 9 bases. This CDR3 spans 14 amino acids. The V and J ends lost 5 bases and 5 bases, in that order; junction bases with no gene match: 4. From germline, CDR1 is LNHDA and CDR2 SQIVND (reference sequence). The CDR3 loop reads CASSLRTGDQPQHF. The CDR3 DNA follows: TGTGCCAGTAGTCTACGGACAGGGGATCAGCCCCAGCATTTT.

This clonotype was detected a few times. The chain links TRBV28 to TRBJ2-1; 14 bases match TRBD2. This CDR3 spans 15 amino acids. The V gene end was trimmed by 6 bases and the J gene end by 8 bases; junction bases not matched to a gene: 6. The germline V gene has CDR1 MDHEN and CDR2 SYDVKM. CDR3 in DNA: TGTGCCAGCAGGTTGGGACTAGCGGGAGCGGATGAGCAGTTCTTC. This translates into CASRLGLAGADEQFF.

This chain connects TRBV4-1 to TRBJ2-3, with D perhaps matching TRBD2 (6 bases). The V and J ends lost 3 bases and 6 bases respectively, with 10 bases between them. Per germline, CDR1 MGHRA and CDR2 YSYEKL. The CDR3 is 13 amino acids. This CDR3 is CASSQTREDTQYF. CDR3 in DNA: TGCGCCAGCAGCCAGACACGGGAGGATACGCAGTATTTT.